A selection of T cell receptor beta chains follows, all from one sample in a study of blood T cell repertoires in COVID-19. Sequencing was performed with immunoSEQ multiplex PCR; in TCRdb, only in-frame clones are kept and a portion is missing. The data show 25,000 to 35,000 clones, more than 90% seen once. Sequenced: peripheral blood. The receptor set was obtained from a human donor in a cohort sampled during active COVID-19. The CDR3 runs from the conserved cysteine through the conserved F or W. The D gene is left open where the match is weak. Not all rows give a size; the values are once, few, many and, for expanded clones, a class.

j_gene: TRBJ1-1
v_gene: TRBV7-9
abundance: -
d_gene: TRBD1
CDR3aa: CASSFRQGYTEAFF
CDR3nt: TGTGCCAGCAGCTTCCGACAGGGGTACACTGAAGCTTTCTTT

j_gene: TRBJ2-4
v_gene: TRBV9
abundance: once
d_gene: -
CDR3aa: CASSADRNIQYF
CDR3nt: TGTGCCAGCAGCGCCGACAGAAACATTCAGTACTTC

j_gene: TRBJ2-1
v_gene: TRBV3-1/TRBV3-2
abundance: -
d_gene: -
CDR3aa: CASSQATGVINEQFF
CDR3nt: TGTGCCAGCAGCCAAGCGACGGGAGTGATTAATGAGCAGTTCTTC

j_gene: TRBJ2-7
v_gene: TRBV7-9
abundance: -
d_gene: TRBD1
CDR3aa: CASRKGTETYEQYF
CDR3nt: TGTGCCAGCAGAAAAGGGACAGAGACCTACGAGCAGTACTTC

j_gene: TRBJ2-7
v_gene: TRBV5-1
abundance: few
d_gene: -
CDR3aa: CASSFAAGLLSEQYF
CDR3nt: TGCGCCAGCAGCTTTGCGGCCGGCTTGTTGTCCGAGCAGTACTTC

j_gene: TRBJ2-1
v_gene: TRBV27
abundance: -
d_gene: -
CDR3aa: CASSFGGGGYNEQFF
CDR3nt: TGTGCCAGCAGTTTTGGAGGGGGGGGTTACAATGAGCAGTTCTTC

j_gene: TRBJ1-2
v_gene: TRBV5-1
abundance: -
d_gene: TRBD1
CDR3aa: CASSQEPGQGAGGYTF
CDR3nt: TGCGCCAGCAGCCAAGAACCGGGACAGGGAGCCGGTGGCTACACCTTC

j_gene: TRBJ2-1
v_gene: TRBV27
abundance: -
d_gene: -
CDR3aa: CASSSRSPADEQFF
CDR3nt: TGTGCCAGCAGTTCCCGGAGCCCAGCCGATGAGCAGTTCTTC

j_gene: TRBJ2-1
v_gene: TRBV7-2
abundance: -
d_gene: -
CDR3aa: CASSLVRGYNEQFF
CDR3nt: TGTGCCAGCAGCTTAGTTCGCGGGTACAATGAGCAGTTCTTC

j_gene: TRBJ1-5
v_gene: TRBV30
abundance: -
d_gene: -
CDR3aa: CAWKGTRSNQPQHF
CDR3nt: TGTGCCTGGAAAGGGACTAGGAGCAATCAGCCCCAGCATTTT

j_gene: TRBJ1-1
v_gene: TRBV19
abundance: -
d_gene: -
CDR3aa: CASSIGQVTEAFF
CDR3nt: TGTGCCAGTAGTATAGGACAGGTCACTGAAGCTTTCTTT

j_gene: TRBJ2-3
v_gene: TRBV5-5
abundance: once
d_gene: -
CDR3aa: CASSLVGGPSTDTQYF
CDR3nt: TGTGCCAGCAGCTTGGTAGGGGGACCTAGCACAGATACGCAGTATTTT

j_gene: TRBJ1-1
v_gene: TRBV19
abundance: once
d_gene: TRBD1
CDR3aa: CASSIGSTGSYEAFF
CDR3nt: TGTGCCAGTAGTATAGGCTCGACAGGGAGTTATGAAGCTTTCTTT

j_gene: TRBJ1-6
v_gene: TRBV9
abundance: once
d_gene: TRBD1
CDR3aa: CASSAGQGSYNSPLHF
CDR3nt: TGTGCCAGCAGCGCCGGACAGGGCTCCTATAATTCACCCCTCCACTTT

j_gene: TRBJ1-4
v_gene: TRBV5-4
abundance: -
d_gene: TRBD1
CDR3aa: CASSFGTGVAEKLFF
CDR3nt: TGTGCCAGCAGCTTTGGGACAGGGGTCGCTGAAAAACTGTTTTTT

j_gene: TRBJ2-3
v_gene: TRBV4-1
abundance: -
d_gene: TRBD1
CDR3aa: CASSQGLGAGGDTQYF
CDR3nt: TGCGCCAGCAGCCAAGGCCTTGGGGCAGGGGGAGATACGCAGTATTTT

j_gene: TRBJ1-5
v_gene: TRBV18
abundance: -
d_gene: TRBD1
CDR3aa: CASSSAGGNSNQPQHF
CDR3nt: TGTGCCAGCTCATCCGCAGGGGGTAATAGCAATCAGCCCCAGCATTTT

j_gene: TRBJ2-4
v_gene: TRBV5-5
abundance: -
d_gene: TRBD1
CDR3aa: CASSSPGTDINIQYF
CDR3nt: TGTGCCAGCAGTAGTCCCGGGACAGACATAAACATTCAGTACTTC